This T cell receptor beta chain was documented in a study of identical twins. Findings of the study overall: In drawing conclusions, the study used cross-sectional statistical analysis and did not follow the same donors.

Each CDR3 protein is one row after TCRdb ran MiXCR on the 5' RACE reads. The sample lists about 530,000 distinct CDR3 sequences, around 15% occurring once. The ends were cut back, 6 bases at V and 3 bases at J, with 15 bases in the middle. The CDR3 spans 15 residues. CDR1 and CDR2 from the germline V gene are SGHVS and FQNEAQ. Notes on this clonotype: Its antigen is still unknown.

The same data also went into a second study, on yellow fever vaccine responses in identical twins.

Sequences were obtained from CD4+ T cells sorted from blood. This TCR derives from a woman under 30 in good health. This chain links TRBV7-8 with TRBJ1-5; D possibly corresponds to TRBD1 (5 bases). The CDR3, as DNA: TGTGCCAGCAGTGAAGGGGCAGGGATCAATCAGCCCCAGCATTTT. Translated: CASSEGAGINQPQHF.